This T cell receptor (beta chain) was sequenced during a study of blood T cells in healthy people across ages. Study results and caveats: Naive and antigen-experienced cells were not separated, limiting conclusive comparison.

Combining a sample-barcoded 5' primer with a J-beta primer mix, a second PCR ran for roughly 7 to 12 cycles. TCRdb processed the 5' RACE reads anew with MiXCR; each CDR3 protein has one entry. The sample holds more than 650,000 distinct CDR3 sequences, 20% to 25% seen once. Donors gave roughly 9.1 milliliters of peripheral blood apiece. The CDR3 spans 12 residues. V was trimmed by 6 bases and J by 10 bases, leaving 16 bases between them. Looked up from germline, CDR1 is DFQATT and CDR2 is SNEGSKA (reference sequence). On this clonotype: Its antigen is unidentified.

V is TRBV20-1 and J is TRBJ2-1; D is unclear. The sequenced sample was blood. The receptor's source is a man aged 65-85 years in good health. As DNA, the CDR3 is TGCAGTGCCGAAAGGACGCTTCTGGAGCAGTTCTTC. Translating gives CSAERTLLEQFF.